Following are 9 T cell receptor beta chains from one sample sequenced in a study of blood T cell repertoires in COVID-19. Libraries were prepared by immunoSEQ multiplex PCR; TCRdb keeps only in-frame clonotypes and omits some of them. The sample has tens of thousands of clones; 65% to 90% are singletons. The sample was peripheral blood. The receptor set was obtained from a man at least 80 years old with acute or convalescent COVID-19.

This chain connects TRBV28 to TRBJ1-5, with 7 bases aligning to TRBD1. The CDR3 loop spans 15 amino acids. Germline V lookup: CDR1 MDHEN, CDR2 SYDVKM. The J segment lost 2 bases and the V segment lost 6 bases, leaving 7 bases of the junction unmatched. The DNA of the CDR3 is TGTGCCAGCAGCCAAGACAGGGCTCGCAATCAGCCCCAGCATTTT. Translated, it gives CASSQDRARNQPQHF.

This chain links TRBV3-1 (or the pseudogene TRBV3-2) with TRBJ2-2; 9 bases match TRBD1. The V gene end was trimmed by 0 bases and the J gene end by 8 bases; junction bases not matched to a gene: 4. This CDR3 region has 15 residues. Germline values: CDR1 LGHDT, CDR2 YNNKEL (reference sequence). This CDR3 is CASSQDDRGRGELFF. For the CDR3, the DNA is TGTGCCAGCAGCCAAGATGACAGGGGGAGAGGGGAGCTGTTTTTT.

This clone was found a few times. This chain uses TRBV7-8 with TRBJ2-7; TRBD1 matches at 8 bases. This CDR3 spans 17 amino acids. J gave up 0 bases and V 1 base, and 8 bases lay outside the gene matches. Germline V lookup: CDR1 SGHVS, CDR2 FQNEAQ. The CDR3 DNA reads TGTGCCAGCAGCTTAGATCCCAGACAGGGGCGCTCCTACGAGCAGTACTTC. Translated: CASSLDPRQGRSYEQYF.

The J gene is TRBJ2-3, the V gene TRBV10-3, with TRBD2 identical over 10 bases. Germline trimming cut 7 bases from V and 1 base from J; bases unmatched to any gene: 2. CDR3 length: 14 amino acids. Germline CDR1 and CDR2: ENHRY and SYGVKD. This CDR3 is CAITGTSGTDTQYF. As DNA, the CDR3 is TGTGCCATCACTGGGACTAGCGGCACAGATACGCAGTATTTT.

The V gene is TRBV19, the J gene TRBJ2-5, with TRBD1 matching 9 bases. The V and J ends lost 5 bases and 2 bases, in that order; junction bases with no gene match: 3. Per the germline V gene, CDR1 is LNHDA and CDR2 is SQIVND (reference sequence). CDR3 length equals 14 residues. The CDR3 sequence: CASSSQGAQETQYF. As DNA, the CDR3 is TGTGCCAGTAGTTCACAGGGGGCACAAGAGACCCAGTACTTC.

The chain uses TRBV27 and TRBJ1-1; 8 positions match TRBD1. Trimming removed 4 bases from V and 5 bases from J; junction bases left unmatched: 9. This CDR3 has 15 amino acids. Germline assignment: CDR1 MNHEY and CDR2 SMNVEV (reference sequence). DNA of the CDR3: TGTGCCAGCAGTTCCCTCAGGGGGCTTGGGACTGAAGCTTTCTTT. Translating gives CASSSLRGLGTEAFF.

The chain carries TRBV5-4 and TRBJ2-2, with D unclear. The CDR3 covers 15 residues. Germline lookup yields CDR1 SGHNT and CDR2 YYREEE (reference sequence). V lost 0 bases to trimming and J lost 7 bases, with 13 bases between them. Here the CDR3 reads CASSLAGWFGGELFF. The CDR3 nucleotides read TGTGCCAGCAGCTTGGCGGGTTGGTTCGGCGGGGAGCTGTTTTTT.

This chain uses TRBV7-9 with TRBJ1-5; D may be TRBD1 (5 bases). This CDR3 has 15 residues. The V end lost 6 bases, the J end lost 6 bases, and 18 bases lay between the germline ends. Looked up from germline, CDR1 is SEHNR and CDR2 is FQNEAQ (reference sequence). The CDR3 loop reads CASSQIGQMGQPQHF. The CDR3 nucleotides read TGTGCCAGCAGTCAAATTGGACAAATGGGTCAGCCCCAGCATTTT.

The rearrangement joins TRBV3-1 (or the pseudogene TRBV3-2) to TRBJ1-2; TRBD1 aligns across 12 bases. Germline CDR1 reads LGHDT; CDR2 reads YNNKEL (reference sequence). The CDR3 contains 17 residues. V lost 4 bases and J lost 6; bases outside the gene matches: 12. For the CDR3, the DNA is TGTGCCAGCAGCCGTGGGCCAGGGACAGGGGGCGGCGATGGCTACACCTTC. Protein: CASSRGPGTGGGDGYTF.